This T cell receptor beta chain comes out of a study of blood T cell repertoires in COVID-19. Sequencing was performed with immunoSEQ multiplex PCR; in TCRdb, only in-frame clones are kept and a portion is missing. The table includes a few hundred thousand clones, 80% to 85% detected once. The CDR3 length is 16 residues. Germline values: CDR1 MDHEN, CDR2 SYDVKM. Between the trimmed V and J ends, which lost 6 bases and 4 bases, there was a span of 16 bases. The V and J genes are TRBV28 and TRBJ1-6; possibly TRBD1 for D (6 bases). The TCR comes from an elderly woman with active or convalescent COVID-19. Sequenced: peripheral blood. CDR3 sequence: CASRKQGLRYNSPLHF. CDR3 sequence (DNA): TGTGCCAGCAGAAAACAGGGACTAAGATATAATTCACCCCTCCACTTT. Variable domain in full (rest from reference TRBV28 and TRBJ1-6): DVKVTQSSRYLVKRTGEKVFLECVQDMDHENMFWYRQDPGLGLRLIYFSYDVKMKEKGDIPEGYSVSREKKERFSLILESASTNQTSMYLCASRKQGLRYNSPLHFGNGTRLTVT.